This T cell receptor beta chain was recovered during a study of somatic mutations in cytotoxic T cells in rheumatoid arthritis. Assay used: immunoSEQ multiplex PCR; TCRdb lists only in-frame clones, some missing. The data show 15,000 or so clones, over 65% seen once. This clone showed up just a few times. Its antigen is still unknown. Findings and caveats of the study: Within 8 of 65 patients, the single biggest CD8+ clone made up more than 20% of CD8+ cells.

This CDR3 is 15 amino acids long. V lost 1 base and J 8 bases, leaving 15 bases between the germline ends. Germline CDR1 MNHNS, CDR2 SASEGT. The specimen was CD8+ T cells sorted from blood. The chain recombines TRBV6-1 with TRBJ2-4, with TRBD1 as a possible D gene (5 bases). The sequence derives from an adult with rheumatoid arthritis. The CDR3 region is CASSEEGTEGDIQYF. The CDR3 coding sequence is TGTGCCAGCAGTGAAGAGGGTACAGAAGGGGACATTCAGTACTTC.